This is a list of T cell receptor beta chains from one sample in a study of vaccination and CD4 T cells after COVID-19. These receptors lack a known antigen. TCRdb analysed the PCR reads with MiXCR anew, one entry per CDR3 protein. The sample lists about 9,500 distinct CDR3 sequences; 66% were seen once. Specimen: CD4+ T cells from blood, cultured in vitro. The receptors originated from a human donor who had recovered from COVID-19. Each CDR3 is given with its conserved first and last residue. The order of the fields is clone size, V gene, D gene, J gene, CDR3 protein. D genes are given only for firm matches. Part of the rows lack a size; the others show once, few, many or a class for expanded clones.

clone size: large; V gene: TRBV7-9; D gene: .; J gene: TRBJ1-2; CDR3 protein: CASSLLMGFESNYGYTF
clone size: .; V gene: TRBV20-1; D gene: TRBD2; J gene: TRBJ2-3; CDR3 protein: CSARLRGGRDTQYF
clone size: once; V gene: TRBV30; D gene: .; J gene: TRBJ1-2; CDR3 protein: CAWITPVHYGYTF
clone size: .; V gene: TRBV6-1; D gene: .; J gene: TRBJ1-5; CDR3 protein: CASGDRPQHF
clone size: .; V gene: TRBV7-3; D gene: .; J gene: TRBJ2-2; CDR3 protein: CASSMGTGELFF
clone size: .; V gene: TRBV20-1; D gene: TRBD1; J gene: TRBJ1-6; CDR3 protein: CSGPNGEAGGVIGNSPLHF
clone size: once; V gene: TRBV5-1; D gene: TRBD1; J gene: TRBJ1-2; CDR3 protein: CASSLAVGDRAGYTF
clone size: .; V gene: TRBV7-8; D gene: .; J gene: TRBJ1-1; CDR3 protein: CASSAREPGTEAFF
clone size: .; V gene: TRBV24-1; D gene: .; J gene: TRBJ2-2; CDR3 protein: CATGTTGELFF
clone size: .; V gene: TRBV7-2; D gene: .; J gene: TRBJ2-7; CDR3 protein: CASSLTVRAGDKPTSYEQYF